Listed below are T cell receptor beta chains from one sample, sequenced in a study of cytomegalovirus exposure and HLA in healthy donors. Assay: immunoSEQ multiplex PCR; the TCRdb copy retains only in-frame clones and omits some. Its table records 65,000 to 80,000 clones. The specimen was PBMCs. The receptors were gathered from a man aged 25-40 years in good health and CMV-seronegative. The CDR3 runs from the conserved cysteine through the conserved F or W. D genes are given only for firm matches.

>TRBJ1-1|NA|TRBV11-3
TGTGCCAGCAGCTTAGAACCCGCAGGGCGGAACACTGAAGCTTTCTTT
CASSLEPAGRNTEAFF
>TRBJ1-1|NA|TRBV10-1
TGCGCCAGCAGTGAGTCGCGAAGGGGCAACACTGAAGCTTTCTTT
CASSESRRGNTEAFF
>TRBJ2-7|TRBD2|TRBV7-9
TGTGCCAGCAGCCAGGGTAGCGGGAGGCGTTATTACGAGCAGTACTTC
CASSQGSGRRYYEQYF
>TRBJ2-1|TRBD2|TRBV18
TGTGCCAGCTCACCATGGACTAGCCCCTACAATGAGCAGTTCTTC
CASSPWTSPYNEQFF
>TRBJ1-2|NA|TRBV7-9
TGTGCCAGCAGCTCCTTGGAGGGCGATGGCTACACCTTC
CASSSLEGDGYTF
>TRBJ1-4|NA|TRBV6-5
TGTGCCAGCAGTCGGACAGACGGATATAATGAAAAACTGTTTTTT
CASSRTDGYNEKLFF
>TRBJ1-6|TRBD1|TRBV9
TGTGCCAGCAGCCCCCGGACAGGGGTTGATAATTCACCCCTCCACTTT
CASSPRTGVDNSPLHF
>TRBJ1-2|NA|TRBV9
TGTGCCAGCAGCTCGGGGGGGTGGATGGGCTACACCTTC
CASSSGGWMGYTF
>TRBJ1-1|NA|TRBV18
TGTGCCAGCTCACCTATCCTCAGGGGCGGGGGCACTGAAGCTTTCTTT
CASSPILRGGGTEAFF
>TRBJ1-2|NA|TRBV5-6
TGTGCCAGCAGCTTGGTAGGGGTAGGCTATGGCTACACCTTC
CASSLVGVGYGYTF
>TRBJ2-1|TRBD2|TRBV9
TGTGCCAGCAGCGTAGGTTCTAGCGGGAGGGCTCTAAATGAGCAGTTCTTC
CASSVGSSGRALNEQFF
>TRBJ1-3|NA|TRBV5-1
TGCGCCAGCAGCTTGATACAGGGCTCTGGAAACACCATATATTTT
CASSLIQGSGNTIYF
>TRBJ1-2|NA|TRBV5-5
TGTGCCAGCAGCTTGGTTGGGGGAGGGCATGGCTACACCTTC
CASSLVGGGHGYTF
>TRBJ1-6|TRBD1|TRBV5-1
TGCGCCAGCATGGGACAGGGATGGGATTCACCCCTCCACTTT
CASMGQGWDSPLHF
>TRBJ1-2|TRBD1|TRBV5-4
TGTGCCAGCAGCTCCGGGACAGAGGCTAACTATGGCTACACCTTC
CASSSGTEANYGYTF
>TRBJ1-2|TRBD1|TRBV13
TGTGCCAGCAGCTGGGACAGGGGCTATGGCTACACCTTC
CASSWDRGYGYTF
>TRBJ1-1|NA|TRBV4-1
TGCGCCAGCAGCCAAGATTACTCGAACACTGAAGCTTTCTTT
CASSQDYSNTEAFF
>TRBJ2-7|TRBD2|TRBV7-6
TGTGCCAGCAGCTTAGAAGGTGCTAGCGGGAGTCTTGGCGAGCAGTACTTC
CASSLEGASGSLGEQYF
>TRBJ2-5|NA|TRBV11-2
TGTGCCAGCAGCTTAGTCGGCACGACCGCCCGAGGGGAGACCCAGTACTTC
CASSLVGTTARGETQYF
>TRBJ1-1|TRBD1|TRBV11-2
TGTGCCAGCAGCCGTATGACAGGGGTAAACACTGAAGCTTTCTTT
CASSRMTGVNTEAFF